This T cell receptor beta chain derives from a study of blood T cell repertoires in COVID-19. Background on the study: The study drew acute and convalescent COVID-19 samples from the United States, Italy and Spain. PBMCs, B-cell-depleted T cells, or T cells provided the cDNA or gDNA that made up the material.

Germline CDR1 LGHDT, CDR2 YNNKEL (reference sequence). The CDR3 length is 13 residues. J lost 7 bases, V lost 4 bases, and 6 bases had no gene match. As handled by the study authors: Reference gene primer amplification gave estimated nucleated cell counts. The table came from immunoSEQ multiplex PCR; TCRdb's copy has only in-frame clones and leaves some out. V and J calls and clone size are copied from that table; D and trimming were computed from the DNA. The data contain approximately 220,000 clones, roughly four fifths of them singletons. This clone came up once. This clonotype originated in a woman aged 40 to 50 with active or convalescent COVID-19. The sample was peripheral blood. The rearrangement links TRBV3-1 (or the pseudogene TRBV3-2) to TRBJ1-1; TRBD1 matches 7 bases. CDR3 DNA: TGTGCCAGCAGCCCCCATGGGGACAGTGAAGCTTTCTTT. It specifies CASSPHGDSEAFF.